This TCR beta chain came from a study of T cell repertoires in cytomegalovirus infection. As for the study in general: A matching HLA type, together with CMV infection, was signaled by public TCR beta signatures. Whole-study results and caveats: Within the response measured ex vivo, HLA-C-restricted CMV-specific TCR beta clonotypes were dominant. Cumulated frequencies of public TCR beta families served to identify carriers of CMV plus the relevant HLA.

V was clipped by 5 bases and J by 3 bases; unmatched bases: 5. The CDR3 runs to 14 residues. Germline CDR1 SGHTA, CDR2 FQGTGA. This clonotype was recorded many times. Its target is not known. TCRdb itself ran the reads through MiXCR, one entry per CDR3 protein. The data show 130,000 or so distinct CDR3 sequences, with about 6.1% seen just once and roughly 18% held by the top ten. This receptor was taken from a human donor in good health (CMV status not recorded). Some clones in this sample may be carry-over from other donors' samples. The sequencing sample was made of PBMCs. The V and J genes are TRBV7-3 and TRBJ2-3, with TRBD2 matching over 7 bases. CDR3 in DNA: TGTGCCAGCAGCGAAATCGGGGGGACAGATACGCAGTATTTT. It yields the protein CASSEIGGTDTQYF.